This is a list of T cell receptor beta chains from one sample in a study of OX40 agonist ivuxolimab in advanced cancers. Here immunoSEQ multiplex PCR was the method, and the copy in TCRdb shows in-frame clones only, minus some. The sample includes some 87,000 clones, 85% to 95% of them seen just once. Sequencing was performed on CD4+ or CD8+ T cells sorted from blood, taken in a trial of the OX40 agonist ivuxolimab. Receptor source: an adult with an advanced solid tumor such as melanoma, head and neck, liver or kidney cancer. The CDR3 runs from the conserved cysteine through the conserved F or W. Each record gives: clone size, D gene, V gene, J gene, CDR3 DNA, CDR3 protein. The D gene is left open where the match is weak. The size field is filled for only some rows; it gives once, few, many or a size class.

.	TRBD2	TRBV10-2	TRBJ2-2	TGCGCCAGCAGTGGACTAAAGCGGGAGGGCCCCGGGGAGCTGTTTTTT	CASSGLKREGPGELFF
.	.	TRBV15	TRBJ2-3	TGTGCCACCAGCTTCCGAACTAATCCCACAGATACGCAGTATTTT	CATSFRTNPTDTQYF
.	.	TRBV28	TRBJ2-5	TGTGCCAGCAGTTCTTCCCTCAGACTAGTCCCCGGCGAAGAGACCCAGTACTTC	CASSSSLRLVPGEETQYF
.	TRBD2	TRBV11-3	TRBJ2-2	TGTGCCAGCAGCTTAACGGGAGGCTACACCGGGGAGCTGTTTTTT	CASSLTGGYTGELFF
.	TRBD2	TRBV28	TRBJ2-7	TGTGCCAGTATGCCCTGGACTAGCGGACCCTACGAGCAGTACTTC	CASMPWTSGPYEQYF
.	.	TRBV25-1	TRBJ1-2	TGTGCCAGCAGTTGGGCGGGCGGTTATGGCTACACCTTC	CASSWAGGYGYTF
.	TRBD1	TRBV6-5	TRBJ2-7	TGTGCCAGCAGTTCCGGGACAGGGGGTACCTACGAGCAGTACTTC	CASSSGTGGTYEQYF
once	.	TRBV6-1	TRBJ2-7	TGTGCCAGCAGTGACCGCCGGATAGTAGCCTACGAGCAGTACTTC	CASSDRRIVAYEQYF
once	.	TRBV7-3	TRBJ2-1	TGTGCCAGCAGCTTAACTGGACCCGGGGATCTATACTACAATGAGCAGTTCTTC	CASSLTGPGDLYYNEQFF
.	TRBD1	TRBV28	TRBJ1-4	TGTGCCAGCAGGCCCGGGACAGGCAATGAAAAACTGTTTTTT	CASRPGTGNEKLFF
.	TRBD1	TRBV5-1	TRBJ2-7	TGCGCCAGCAGCCCGCCGACCCGGGACAGGGGGTACGAGCAGTACTTC	CASSPPTRDRGYEQYF
.	TRBD2	TRBV9	TRBJ2-2	TGTGCCAGCAGCGCCTCCCTCGGGGGGAGTGCCAACGTCGGGGAGCTGTTTTTT	CASSASLGGSANVGELFF
.	.	TRBV6-1	TRBJ2-1	TGTGCCAGCAGTGGATCTCCCCGAATCCAGAACTCCTACAATGAGCAGTTCTTC	CASSGSPRIQNSYNEQFF
.	TRBD1	TRBV4-3	TRBJ2-7	TGCGCCAGCAGCCCTCGACAGGGAACATCCTACGAGCAGTACTTC	CASSPRQGTSYEQYF
.	TRBD2	TRBV11-2	TRBJ2-7	TGTGCCAGCAGCCCGGGACTAGCGTACGAGCAGTACTTC	CASSPGLAYEQYF
once	TRBD2	TRBV7-2	TRBJ2-2	TGTGCCAGCAGCTTACTACTAGCGGGAGACACCGGGGAGCTGTTTTTT	CASSLLLAGDTGELFF
once	TRBD2	TRBV5-1	TRBJ2-7	TGCGCCAGCAGCGATGCGGGGGGATCCTACGAGCAGTACTTC	CASSDAGGSYEQYF
.	TRBD2	TRBV7-9	TRBJ2-2	TGTGCCAGCAGTTATAGACTAGCGGGAGGCGAAAACACCGGGGAGCTGTTTTTT	CASSYRLAGGENTGELFF
.	.	TRBV4-1	TRBJ2-7	TGCGCCAGCAGCCAAGTTACGAGTATAACCTACGAGCAGTACTTC	CASSQVTSITYEQYF
.	.	TRBV7-9	TRBJ2-7	TGTGCCAGCAGCTCCCGCTCCGAGCAGTACTTC	CASSSRSEQYF
.	TRBD2	TRBV6-5	TRBJ2-7	TGTGCCAGCATTCGGACTAGCGGGACCTACGAGCAGTACTTC	CASIRTSGTYEQYF
.	TRBD1	TRBV5-1	TRBJ2-7	TGCGCCAGCAGCTTGGCAGCAGGGGGAAGCTCCTACGAGCAGTACTTC	CASSLAAGGSSYEQYF
.	TRBD1	TRBV4-3	TRBJ1-6	TGCGCCAGCAGCCTTGGGACAGGGCTCTATAATTCACCCCTCCACTTT	CASSLGTGLYNSPLHF
.	.	TRBV28	TRBJ2-1	TGTGCCAGCAGTTTCGGCAGGGCTCCCCCCAATGAGCAGTTCTTC	CASSFGRAPPNEQFF
.	.	TRBV5-1	TRBJ1-2	TGCGCCAGCAGGTTAGACAGGTCCAATGGCTACACCTTC	CASRLDRSNGYTF
.	TRBD1	TRBV11-3	TRBJ2-7	TGTGCCAGCAGCTCGGGACAGGGGGCGATATACGAGCAGTACTTC	CASSSGQGAIYEQYF
.	.	TRBV4-3	TRBJ1-1	TGCGCCAGCAGCCAAGGATTCAGGGGAGTGAACACTGAAGCTTTCTTT	CASSQGFRGVNTEAFF
.	.	TRBV4-1	TRBJ2-3	TGCGCCAGCAGCCATCCCCGCGGAGCGGATACGCAGTATTTT	CASSHPRGADTQYF
.	.	TRBV7-9	TRBJ2-7	TGTGCCAGCAGCCCAGGGTTATCCTACGAGCAGTACTTC	CASSPGLSYEQYF
.	TRBD2	TRBV4-1	TRBJ2-7	TGCGCCAGCAGCCAAGACGGGGCTAGCGGAAGCTACGAGCAGTACTTC	CASSQDGASGSYEQYF
.	TRBD2	TRBV4-3	TRBJ2-3	TGCGCCAGCAGCCCCCGGGCCACTAGCGGGAGTGCGCAGTATTTT	CASSPRATSGSAQYF
.	TRBD2	TRBV28	TRBJ2-5	TGTGCCAGCAGTTTTGTCGGGGAGGGCCTCTTGGAGACCCAGTACTTC	CASSFVGEGLLETQYF
.	.	TRBV30	TRBJ2-5	TGTGCCTGGAATGCCACGAGGGACCCGGAGACCCAGTACTTC	CAWNATRDPETQYF
.	TRBD1	TRBV5-1	TRBJ2-7	TGCGCCAGCAGCCAGCTAGGGGACAGGTCCTACGAGCAGTACTTC	CASSQLGDRSYEQYF
.	.	TRBV11-3	TRBJ1-1	TGTGCCAGCTGTCGGGGGAGGGGCACTGAAGCTTTCTTT	CASCRGRGTEAFF
once	TRBD1	TRBV29-1	TRBJ2-5	TGCAGCGTCGCTCAGCGGCGACAGGGTTTTAGCGCAACGGCCCAGTACTTC	CSVAQRRQGFSATAQYF
.	.	TRBV6-6	TRBJ2-2	TGTGCCATTATGCAGGGTAGCGGGGAGCTGTTTTTT	CAIMQGSGELFF
.	.	TRBV19	TRBJ2-7	TGTGCCAGTAGCATTACCACAGGGCGTCAAGCAGGCTACGAGCAGTACTTC	CASSITTGRQAGYEQYF
.	TRBD2	TRBV5-6	TRBJ2-1	TGTGCCAGCAGCGGCGGACTAGTTAATACGAATGAGCAGTTCTTC	CASSGGLVNTNEQFF
.	.	TRBV11-1	TRBJ1-2	TGTGCCAGCAGCTTAGCCAGGGAGAAAAACTATGGCTACACCTTC	CASSLAREKNYGYTF
.	.	TRBV27	TRBJ1-5	TGTGCCAGCAAATCACAGGGTAATCAGCCCCAGCATTTT	CASKSQGNQPQHF
.	TRBD2	TRBV6-1	TRBJ2-1	TGTGCCAGCAGTGAAGGTAGCGGGAGGTCCTACAATGAGCAGTTCTTC	CASSEGSGRSYNEQFF
.	TRBD1	TRBV9	TRBJ1-2	TGTGCCAGCAGCTCCGAGGGAGTGTTCGGGACAGGGCATGGCTACACCTTC	CASSSEGVFGTGHGYTF
.	TRBD1	TRBV2	TRBJ1-5	TGTGCCAGCAGCCCGGGACAGGGTCTAGGTCAGCCCCAGCATTTT	CASSPGQGLGQPQHF
once	TRBD1	TRBV6-5	TRBJ2-1	TGTGCCACCTCATACGGGGACAGGGCCTACAATGAGCAGTTCTTC	CATSYGDRAYNEQFF
once	.	TRBV9	TRBJ2-2	TGTGCCAGCAGCGCTTGGATCGCCCCTAGGGAGACCGGGGAGCTGTTTTTT	CASSAWIAPRETGELFF
.	TRBD2	TRBV5-1	TRBJ2-5	TGCGCCAGCAGCTCGTGGACTAGCGGAGGCCAAGAGACCCAGTACTTC	CASSSWTSGGQETQYF
once	TRBD1	TRBV9	TRBJ1-6	TGTGCCAGCAGCGTAGCGGCAGGGGGCGCGAGCTCCTATAATTCACCCCTCCACTTT	CASSVAAGGASSYNSPLHF
.	.	TRBV15	TRBJ1-1	TGTGCCACCAGCAGAGATTGGACGAACACTGAAGCTTTCTTT	CATSRDWTNTEAFF
once	TRBD2	TRBV19	TRBJ2-2	TGTGCCAGTAGTATGAGGCGGGAGGGCACCGGGGAGCTGTTTTTT	CASSMRREGTGELFF
.	TRBD2	TRBV5-6	TRBJ2-3	TGTGCCAGCAGCCCTTCCGGGACTAGCGGGTGGGCAGATACGCAGTATTTT	CASSPSGTSGWADTQYF
once	.	TRBV7-8	TRBJ2-5	TGTGCCAGCAGCTTAGTTCGTGAGACCCAGTACTTC	CASSLVRETQYF
.	.	TRBV11-2	TRBJ2-1	TGTGCCAGCAGCTTAGATACAGGTACCGATGAGCAGTTCTTC	CASSLDTGTDEQFF
.	.	TRBV9	TRBJ1-5	TGTGCCAGCAGCGTCACTGTTGTATTGGACGGTTGGCTAAGTAATCAGCCCCAGCATTTT	CASSVTVVLDGWLSNQPQHF
once	.	TRBV4-3	TRBJ1-1	TGCGCCAGCAGCCAAGAAATGTTCGTAGGACCGAACACTGAAGCTTTCTTT	CASSQEMFVGPNTEAFF
.	.	TRBV4-2	TRBJ1-4	TGTGCCAGCAGCCAAACCCACCCAACTAATGAAAAACTGTTTTTT	CASSQTHPTNEKLFF
.	.	TRBV23-1	TRBJ2-7	TGCGCCAGCAAGAGACAAATCTACGAGCAGTACTTC	CASKRQIYEQYF